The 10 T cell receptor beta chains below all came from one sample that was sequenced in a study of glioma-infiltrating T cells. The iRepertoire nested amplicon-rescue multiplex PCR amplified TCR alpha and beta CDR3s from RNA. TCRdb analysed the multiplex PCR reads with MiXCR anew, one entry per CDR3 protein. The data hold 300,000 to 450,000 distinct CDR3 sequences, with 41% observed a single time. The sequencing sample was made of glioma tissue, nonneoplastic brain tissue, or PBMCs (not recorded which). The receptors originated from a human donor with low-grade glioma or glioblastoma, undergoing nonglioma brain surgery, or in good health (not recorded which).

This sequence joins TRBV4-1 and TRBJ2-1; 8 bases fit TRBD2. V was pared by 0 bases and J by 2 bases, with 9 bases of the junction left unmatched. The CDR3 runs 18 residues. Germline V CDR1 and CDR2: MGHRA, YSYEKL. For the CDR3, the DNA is TGCGCCAGCAGCCAAGATTCCAGCGGGAGTATTCCCTACAATGAGCAGTTCTTC. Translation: CASSQDSSGSIPYNEQFF.

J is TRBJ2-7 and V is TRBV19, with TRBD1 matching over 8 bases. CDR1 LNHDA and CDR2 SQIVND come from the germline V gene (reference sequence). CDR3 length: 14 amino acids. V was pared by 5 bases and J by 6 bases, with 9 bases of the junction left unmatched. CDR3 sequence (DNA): TGTGCCAGTAGTCCCTGGACAGGGACGGGCGAGCAGTACTTC. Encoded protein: CASSPWTGTGEQYF.

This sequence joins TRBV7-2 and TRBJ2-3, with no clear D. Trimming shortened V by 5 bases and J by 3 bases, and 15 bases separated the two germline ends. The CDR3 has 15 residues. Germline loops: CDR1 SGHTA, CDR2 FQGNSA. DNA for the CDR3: TGTGCCAGCAGCCTGAAGGCACTTTCTACAGATACGCAGTATTTT. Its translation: CASSLKALSTDTQYF.

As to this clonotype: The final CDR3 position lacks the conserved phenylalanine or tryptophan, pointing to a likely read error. This chain's CDR3 is CASSLSIYEQYL. The CDR3 DNA reads as TGTGCCAGCAGTTTAAGTATCTACGAGCAGTACCTC. The chain has TRBV28 and TRBJ2-7, with D unclear. Trimming pared 2 bases from V and 3 bases from J, leaving 5 bases between. CDR1 is MDHEN, CDR2 SYDVKM, per germline. The CDR3 is 12 residues long.

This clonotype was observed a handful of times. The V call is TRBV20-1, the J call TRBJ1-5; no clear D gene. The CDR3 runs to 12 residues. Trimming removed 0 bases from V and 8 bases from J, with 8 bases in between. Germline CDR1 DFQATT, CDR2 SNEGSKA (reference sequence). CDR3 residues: CSARDWTEPQHF. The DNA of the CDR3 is TGCAGTGCTAGAGACTGGACGGAGCCCCAGCATTTT.

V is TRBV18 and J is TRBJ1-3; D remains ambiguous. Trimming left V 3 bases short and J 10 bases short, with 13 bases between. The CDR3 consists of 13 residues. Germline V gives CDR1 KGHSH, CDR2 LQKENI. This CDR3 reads CASSPDREGTIYF. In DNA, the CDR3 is TGTGCCAGCTCACCTGACCGAGAAGGGACCATATATTTT.

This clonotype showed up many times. The CDR3 nucleotides read TGTGCCAGCAGGGGACTAGCGGGAGCCGCCGGGGAGCTGTTTTTT. It translates to CASRGLAGAAGELFF. The V call is TRBV6-1, the J call TRBJ2-2; 14 bases line up with TRBD2. The CDR3 is 15 residues long. The germline gives CDR1 MNHNS, CDR2 SASEGT. V dropped 6 bases and J dropped 6; count of bases not matched to a gene: 3.

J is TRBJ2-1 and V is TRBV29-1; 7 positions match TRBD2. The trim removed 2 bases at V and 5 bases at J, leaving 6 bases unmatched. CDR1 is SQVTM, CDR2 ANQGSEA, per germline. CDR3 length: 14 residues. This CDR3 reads CSVEWSSGHNEQFF. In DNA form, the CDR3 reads TGCAGCGTTGAATGGTCTAGCGGTCACAATGAGCAGTTCTTC.

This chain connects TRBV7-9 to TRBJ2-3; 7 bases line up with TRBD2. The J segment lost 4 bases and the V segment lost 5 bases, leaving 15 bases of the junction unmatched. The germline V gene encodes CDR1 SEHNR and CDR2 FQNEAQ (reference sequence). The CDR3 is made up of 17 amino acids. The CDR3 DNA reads TGTGCCAGCAGCGCGACCCGGGACTACCCAGCCGCAGATACGCAGTATTTT. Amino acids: CASSATRDYPAADTQYF. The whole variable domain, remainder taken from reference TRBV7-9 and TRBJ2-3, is DTGVSQNPRHKITKRGQNVTFRCDPISEHNRLYWYRQTLGQGPEFLTYFQNEAQLEKSRLLSDRFSAERPKGSFSTLEIQRTEQGDSAMYLCASSATRDYPAADTQYFGPGTRLTVL.

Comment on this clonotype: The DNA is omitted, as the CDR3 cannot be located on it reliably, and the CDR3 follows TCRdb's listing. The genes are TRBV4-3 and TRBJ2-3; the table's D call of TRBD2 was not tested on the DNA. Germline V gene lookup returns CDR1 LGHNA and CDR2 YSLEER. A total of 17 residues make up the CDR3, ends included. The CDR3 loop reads CASSQEGVAGGADTKYF.